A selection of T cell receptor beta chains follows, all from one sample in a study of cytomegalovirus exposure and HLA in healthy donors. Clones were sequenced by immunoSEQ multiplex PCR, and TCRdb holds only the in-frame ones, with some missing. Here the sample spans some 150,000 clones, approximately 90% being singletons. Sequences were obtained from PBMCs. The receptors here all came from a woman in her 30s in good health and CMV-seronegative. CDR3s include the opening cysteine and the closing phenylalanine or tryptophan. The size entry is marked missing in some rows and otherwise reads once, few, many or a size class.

CASSTGQGAYEQYF	TRBV19	TRBJ2-7	NA
CASSYGQGYGYTF	TRBV4-1	TRBJ1-2	once
CASSKGGLAGAGTDTQYF	TRBV21-1	TRBJ2-3	NA
CASSLAGGTDTQYF	TRBV5-1	TRBJ2-3	NA
CATSGKLAGGTDTQYF	TRBV15	TRBJ2-3	NA
CASSQYRNTEAFF	TRBV7-2	TRBJ1-1	once
CASRSGGPGNQPQHF	TRBV7-3	TRBJ1-5	NA
CASSYTLIPTGTGSTDTQYF	TRBV7-8	TRBJ2-3	few
CASSRLEAFF	TRBV6-1	TRBJ1-1	few
CASSFTGGDQPQHF	TRBV7-2	TRBJ1-5	NA
CSVLGQASGNTIYF	TRBV29-1	TRBJ1-3	NA
CASSQGQIYEQYF	TRBV11-2	TRBJ2-7	NA
CASSYGQGNTIYF	TRBV7-6	TRBJ1-3	once
CATSSGGDEQYF	TRBV15	TRBJ2-7	NA
CASSYRVAVSSYEQYF	TRBV6-5	TRBJ2-7	once
CASSDPHEAGELFF	TRBV2	TRBJ2-2	NA
CASSPPHGTQHF	TRBV18	TRBJ1-5	NA
CASSPQASNQPQHF	TRBV18	TRBJ1-5	NA
CASSLDIAGPSGAGANVLTF	TRBV5-4	TRBJ2-6	NA
CASSLDRRATEAFF	TRBV27	TRBJ1-1	NA
CASSIGAGPRRAQYF	TRBV19	TRBJ2-3	NA
CASSPVGRSSGNTIYF	TRBV4-3	TRBJ1-3	NA
CASTPSGGAFRETQYF	TRBV6-6	TRBJ2-5	NA
CASSSIPGLAGKGTGELFF	TRBV5-6	TRBJ2-2	NA
CASSVDRAHEQYF	TRBV5-6	TRBJ2-7	few
CAISDGGNSGNTIYF	TRBV10-3	TRBJ1-3	NA
CASSLRLAGGTDTQYF	TRBV27	TRBJ2-3	NA
CASSVRTGLETEAFF	TRBV10-2	TRBJ1-1	NA
CATLEGRNYGYTF	TRBV28	TRBJ1-2	NA
CASSRRTATDTQYF	TRBV7-2	TRBJ2-3	NA
CASSSPGVPGNTIYF	TRBV7-9	TRBJ1-3	NA
CASSEGPGGSPLHF	TRBV10-2	TRBJ1-6	NA
CASSLAGISEAFF	TRBV5-6	TRBJ1-1	NA
CASSLFRQIVVEKLFF	TRBV28	TRBJ1-4	NA
CASSLLRDSYEQYF	TRBV11-3	TRBJ2-7	NA
CASSRDYTGELFF	TRBV6-6	TRBJ2-2	NA